This entry concerns a single TCR beta chain. The antigen is undetermined. This sample was included in a study of OX40 agonist ivuxolimab in advanced cancers. On the study more broadly: Ivuxolimab, an antibody acting as an agonist of OX40 (CD134), was used to treat patients. Patients with hepatocellular carcinoma, melanoma, renal cell or head and neck cancer made up the dose-escalation patients.

Overall study findings and caveats: Which antigen the expanded peripheral T cells recognized is unknown. Average numbers of expanded clones were greater in CD8+ T cells than in CD4+.

Clones were read by immunoSEQ multiplex PCR, and TCRdb kept only the in-frame ones, dropping some. The sample lists about 50,000 clones, approximately 83% occurring once. The specimen was CD4+ or CD8+ T cells sorted from blood, collected in a trial of the OX40 agonist ivuxolimab. This receptor was taken from an adult with an advanced solid tumor such as melanoma, head and neck, liver or kidney cancer.

The CDR3 DNA sequence: TGTGCCAGTAGTATGGTGGAGAACACTGAAGCTTTCTTT. Amino acid sequence: CASSMVENTEAFF. The rearrangement joins TRBV19 to TRBJ1-1; D is uncertain. The germline V gene encodes CDR1 LNHDA and CDR2 SQIVND (reference sequence). V dropped 3 bases and J dropped 1 base, with 6 bases sitting between them. CDR3 size: 13 residues.